This T cell receptor beta chain was identified in a study of post-analysis software for immune sequencing data. Study results and limitations: Patients carried several TRBV segments more frequently than controls did, and TRBV5-6, TRBV5-1 and TRBV20-1 were among them.

As to this clonotype: The antigen is unknown.

Unique molecular identifiers were present in the TCR beta cDNA libraries. TCRdb re-analysed the PCR reads in MiXCR, keeping a single row per CDR3 protein. This sample has about 460,000 distinct CDR3 sequences, with approximately 45% found just once. CDR1 is SQVTM, CDR2 ANQGSEA, per germline. CDR3 length: 10 residues. The ends were cut back, 6 bases at V and 0 bases at J, with 2 bases in the middle. The sample was blood. The TCR originated in a girl aged 10-17 years with multiple sclerosis. V and J are TRBV29-1 and TRBJ2-5, with D hard to call. The CDR3 sequence: CSVYQETQYF. As DNA, the CDR3 is TGCAGCGTGTACCAAGAGACCCAGTACTTC.